A single sample gave rise to the 26 T cell receptor beta chains below, sequenced in a study of shared clonotypes between healthy human individuals. Assay used: immunoSEQ multiplex PCR; TCRdb lists only in-frame clones, some missing. The sample contains 2 million to 2.5 million clones, 85% to 95% of which appear only once. The sample taken for sequencing was naive CD4+ T cells from PBMCs. Subset meaning: CD45RA+ positively selected. These receptors were obtained from a man aged 18 to 30 in good health. Some clones in this sample may be carry-over from other donors' samples.

J is TRBJ2-1 and V is TRBV21-1; the table's D call of TRBD2 was not tested on the DNA. TRBV21-1 is shown as a pseudogene. CDR3 size: 20 residues. The CDR3 coding sequence is TGTGCCAGCAGCCGGACCGGGACTAGCGGGAGGACCGACTCCTACAATGAGCAGTTCTTC. It encodes CASSRTGTSGRTDSYNEQFF.

The V gene is TRBV9, the J gene TRBJ2-3, with 7 bases identical to TRBD1. Germline loops: CDR1 SGDLS, CDR2 YYNGEE. The CDR3 has 14 residues. Losses at the gene ends were 4 bases for V and 2 bases for J; bases not matched to a gene: 4. CDR3 nucleotides: TGTGCCAGCAGCCGACAGGGATTCACAGATACGCAGTATTTT. Its protein is CASSRQGFTDTQYF.

The J gene is TRBJ2-2, the V gene TRBV2; possibly TRBD1 for D (5 bases). Germline V CDR1 and CDR2: SNHLY, FYNNEI. The CDR3 is made up of 14 amino acids. The germline V and J ends were trimmed by 9 bases and 0 bases, with 11 bases remaining between them. The DNA for the CDR3 is TGTGCCAGGCAGGGCCTTCCGAACACCGGGGAGCTGTTTTTT. Protein product: CARQGLPNTGELFF.

The count of this clone is one. This chain links TRBV30 with TRBJ1-5; 8 positions agree with TRBD1. The CDR3 totals 14 residues. Germline trimming cut 3 bases from V and 6 bases from J; bases unmatched to any gene: 7. Germline CDR1 GTSNPN, CDR2 SVGIG (reference sequence). The chain's CDR3 is CAWSGTGGIQPQHF. Written as DNA, the CDR3 is TGTGCCTGGAGCGGCACAGGGGGAATTCAGCCCCAGCATTTT. The full variable domain, completed using reference TRBV30 and TRBJ1-5, is SQTIHQWPATLVQPVGSPLSLECTVEGTSNPNLYWYRQAAGRGLQLLFYSVGIGQISSEVPQNLSASRPQDRQFILSSKKLLLSDSGFYLCAWSGTGGIQPQHFGDGTRLSIL.

J is TRBJ1-2 and V is TRBV5-1; 7 nucleotides line up with TRBD1. The germline V gene has CDR1 SGHRS and CDR2 YFSETQ. V lost 2 bases and J lost 2; bases outside the gene matches: 6. CDR3 length: 15 residues. The DNA for the CDR3 is TGCGCCAGCAGCTTACAACAGGGGTCGAACTATGGCTACACCTTC. It is translated as CASSLQQGSNYGYTF.

The chain uses TRBV5-8 and TRBJ2-5; D not resolved. Per germline, CDR1 SGHTS and CDR2 YDEGEE. The germline V and J ends were trimmed by 4 bases and 1 base, with 14 bases remaining between them. This CDR3 spans 15 amino acids. The CDR3 sequence is CASSAPLGTQETQYF. The CDR3 DNA reads as TGTGCCAGCAGCGCACCGTTGGGCACCCAAGAGACCCAGTACTTC.

This chain links TRBV7-8 with TRBJ1-5; tentative D call: TRBD1 (5 bases). Germline V CDR1 and CDR2: SGHVS, FQNEAQ. V shed 3 bases and J shed 6 bases, with 9 bases lying between them. The CDR3 spans 13 residues. CDR3 coding DNA: TGTGCCAGCAGCTTGAGGGGTCGTCAGCCCCAGCATTTT. This translates into CASSLRGRQPQHF.

This chain links TRBV28 with TRBJ2-1; TRBD1 matches at 10 bases. The V gene end was trimmed by 6 bases and the J gene end by 0 bases; junction bases not matched to a gene: 5. The CDR3 extends over 16 amino acids. CDR1 MDHEN and CDR2 SYDVKM come from the germline V gene. The CDR3 nucleotides are TGTGCCAGCAGAACTCGACAGGGGGCCTCCTACAATGAGCAGTTCTTC. It encodes CASRTRQGASYNEQFF. Variable domain in full (rest from reference TRBV28 and TRBJ2-1): DVKVTQSSRYLVKRTGEKVFLECVQDMDHENMFWYRQDPGLGLRLIYFSYDVKMKEKGDIPEGYSVSREKKERFSLILESASTNQTSMYLCASRTRQGASYNEQFFGPGTRLTVL.

The CDR3, as DNA: TGTGCCAGCAGCCCACCAAGGGACGGCTACAATGAGCAGTTCTTC. This sequence encodes CASSPPRDGYNEQFF. The chain recombines TRBV7-8 with TRBJ2-1, with D possibly called TRBD1 or TRBD2 (5 bases each). This CDR3 is built from 15 residues. V was pared by 5 bases and J by 3 bases, with 14 bases between. The V gene's germline CDR1 is SGHVS and CDR2 FQNEAQ. The variable domain in full, completed from reference TRBV7-8 and TRBJ2-1, reads GAGVSQSPRYKVAKRGQDVALRCDPISGHVSLFWYQQALGQGPEFLTYFQNEAQLDKSGLPSDRFFAERPEGSVSTLKIQRTQQEDSAVYLCASSPPRDGYNEQFFGPGTRLTVL.

As concerns this clone: Other DNA sequences from this sample encode an identical CDR3 as well. The J gene is TRBJ1-5, the V gene TRBV18; no definite D call. With 2 bases removed from V and 3 bases from J, the gap between germline ends came to 5 bases. The CDR3 is made up of 13 amino acids. Germline CDR1 reads KGHSH; CDR2 reads LQKENI. CDR3 residues: CASSPGTNQPQHF. CDR3 nucleotide sequence: TGTGCCAGCTCACCAGGTACCAATCAGCCCCAGCATTTT.

CDR3 sequence reads: CASSVVGGSGANVLTF. Written as DNA, the CDR3 is TGTGCCAGCAGCGTAGTAGGGGGCTCTGGGGCCAACGTCCTGACTTTC. V is TRBV9 and J is TRBJ2-6; D is possibly TRBD1 (6 bases). The CDR3 totals 16 residues. V lost 0 bases and J lost 0, with 7 bases in between. Germline V gene lookup returns CDR1 SGDLS and CDR2 YYNGEE.

Concerning this clone: At one boundary the junction diverges from the germline segment, which might be a read error. This chain uses TRBV28 with TRBJ1-2, with 9 bases aligning to TRBD1. The CDR3 is 12 residues long. Germline CDR1 and CDR2: MDHEN and SYDVKM. CDR3 bases: TGTGCCAGCAGTAGCCACAGGGGGCACGCGGCCTTC. The encoded protein is CASSSHRGHAAF.

The gene calls are TRBV7-8 and TRBJ2-7; unclear D gene. Germline CDR1 reads SGHVS; CDR2 reads FQNEAQ. The CDR3 has 14 amino acids. Trimming left V 0 bases short and J 3 bases short, with 9 bases between. The CDR3 DNA is TGTGCCAGCAGCTTAGCGGAACTCCTCTACGAGCAGTACTTC. Encoded protein: CASSLAELLYEQYF.

The V gene is TRBV5-1, the J gene TRBJ1-5; the D gene is possibly TRBD1 (5 bases). V lost 0 bases to trimming and J lost 0 bases, with 13 bases between them. The V gene's germline CDR1 is SGHRS and CDR2 YFSETQ. This CDR3 region has 17 residues. The CDR3 sequence is CASSLAPGQDSNQPQHF. For the CDR3, the DNA is TGCGCCAGCAGCTTGGCACCGGGGCAGGATAGCAATCAGCCCCAGCATTTT. The full variable domain, with the rest looked up from reference TRBV5-1 and TRBJ1-5, is KAGVTQTPRYLIKTRGQQVTLSCSPISGHRSVSWYQQTPGQGLQFLFEYFSETQRNKGNFPGRFSGRQFSNSRSEMNVSTLELGDSALYLCASSLAPGQDSNQPQHFGDGTRLSIL.

This chain's CDR3 is CASSLINSGPGELFF. The CDR3 DNA follows: TGCGCCAGCAGCCTTATTAATAGCGGTCCCGGGGAGCTGTTTTTT. The gene calls are TRBV5-1 and TRBJ2-2; TRBD2 might be the D (6 bases). Germline assignment: CDR1 SGHRS and CDR2 YFSETQ. Trimming shortened V by 4 bases and J by 6 bases, and 16 bases separated the two germline ends. This CDR3 contains 15 residues.

The genes are TRBV4-1 and TRBJ2-2; D ambiguous. The CDR3 contains 14 residues. The V gene's germline CDR1 is MGHRA and CDR2 YSYEKL. V was clipped by 3 bases and J by 5 bases, with 10 bases between them. In DNA form, the CDR3 reads TGCGCCAGCAGCCAGCCGACTCAAACCGGGGAGCTGTTTTTT. Its translation: CASSQPTQTGELFF.

With respect to this clone: Other DNA sequences of this sample code for an identical CDR3. The chain employs TRBV9 and TRBJ2-3, with D possibly TRBD2 on 6 matching bases. CDR1 is SGDLS and CDR2 is YYNGEE in the germline V gene. The V end was cut by 3 bases, the J end by 0 bases, with 11 bases between. The CDR3 has 15 amino acids. The CDR3 loop reads CASSAGTPSTDTQYF. DNA for the CDR3: TGTGCCAGCAGCGCCGGGACTCCGAGCACAGATACGCAGTATTTT. Full variable domain (missing parts from reference TRBV9 and TRBJ2-3): DSGVTQTPKHLITATGQRVTLRCSPRSGDLSVYWYQQSLDQGLQFLIQYYNGEERAKGNILERFSAQQFPDLHSELNLSSLELGDSALYFCASSAGTPSTDTQYFGPGTRLTVL.

The table lists this clone with a few counts. Other DNA sequences in the same sample also yield this CDR3. J is TRBJ1-1 and V is TRBV4-2, with D possibly matching TRBD1 (6 bases). Between the trimmed V and J ends, which lost 0 bases and 4 bases, there was a span of 9 bases. The V gene's germline CDR1 is LGHNA and CDR2 YNFKEQ. The CDR3 totals 14 residues. The CDR3 is CASSQDRGGTEAFF. CDR3 nucleotides: TGTGCCAGCAGCCAAGACAGGGGTGGCACTGAAGCTTTCTTT.

In its sample, this clone was seen once. The J gene is TRBJ2-7, the V gene TRBV5-1; D is perhaps TRBD1 or TRBD2 (5 bases each). The germline V gene has CDR1 SGHRS and CDR2 YFSETQ. V shed 4 bases and J shed 0 bases, with 14 bases lying between them. The CDR3 extends over 15 amino acids. The CDR3 is CASSRDAVSSYEQYF. Written as DNA, the CDR3 is TGCGCCAGCAGCAGGGACGCGGTTAGCTCCTACGAGCAGTACTTC.

This chain connects TRBV7-8 to TRBJ2-1; D unresolved. The germline V gene has CDR1 SGHVS and CDR2 FQNEAQ. The CDR3 is made up of 12 amino acids. Trimming left V 6 bases short and J 4 bases short, with 7 bases between. CDR3 region: CASSSMYNEQFF. CDR3 in DNA: TGTGCCAGCAGTTCAATGTACAATGAGCAGTTCTTC. Complete variable domain (other parts from reference TRBV7-8 and TRBJ2-1): GAGVSQSPRYKVAKRGQDVALRCDPISGHVSLFWYQQALGQGPEFLTYFQNEAQLDKSGLPSDRFFAERPEGSVSTLKIQRTQQEDSAVYLCASSSMYNEQFFGPGTRLTVL.

A few counts support this clone. The V and J genes are TRBV11-2 and TRBJ1-5; weak D call: TRBD1 (5 bases). This CDR3 is 12 amino acids long. V lost 2 bases and J lost 10, with 9 bases in between. Germline V gene lookup returns CDR1 SGHAT and CDR2 FQNNGV. The chain's CDR3 is CASSLLQGPQHF. For the CDR3, the DNA is TGTGCCAGCAGCTTATTGCAGGGTCCCCAGCATTTT.

The CDR3 DNA is TGCGCCAGCAGCTTGGCCGCTACCGACGGCTACGAGCAGTACTTC. Translation gives CASSLAATDGYEQYF. J is TRBJ2-7 and V is TRBV5-1; no reliable D call. CDR1 is SGHRS and CDR2 is YFSETQ in the germline V gene. There are 15 residues in the CDR3. Trimming cost V 0 bases and J 3 bases, with 13 bases left between them.

This chain joins TRBV28 and TRBJ2-5; D might be TRBD2 (6 bases). The CDR3 contains 14 residues. The ends were cut back, 6 bases at V and 5 bases at J, with 16 bases in the middle. Looked up from germline, CDR1 is MDHEN and CDR2 is SYDVKM. CDR3 protein: CASSRDSGVETQYF. In nucleotides, the CDR3 is TGTGCCAGCAGCCGGGACTCCGGGGTGGAGACCCAGTACTTC. Drawing the rest from reference TRBV28 and TRBJ2-5, the complete variable domain is DVKVTQSSRYLVKRTGEKVFLECVQDMDHENMFWYRQDPGLGLRLIYFSYDVKMKEKGDIPEGYSVSREKKERFSLILESASTNQTSMYLCASSRDSGVETQYFGPGTRLLVL.

The chain links TRBV5-1 to TRBJ1-4; possible D gene TRBD1, 5 bases. V lost 0 bases, J lost 8 bases, and 14 bases lay in between. Germline V gives CDR1 SGHRS, CDR2 YFSETQ. This CDR3 has 15 residues. CDR3 residues: CASSLGAGMREKLFF. The CDR3 nucleotides are TGCGCCAGCAGCTTGGGGGCAGGGATGAGGGAAAAACTGTTTTTT.

The chain has TRBV19 and TRBJ1-2; the D gene is possibly TRBD1 (5 bases). V lost 3 bases to trimming and J lost 5 bases, with 19 bases between them. This CDR3 spans 16 amino acids. CDR1 LNHDA and CDR2 SQIVND come from the germline V gene (reference sequence). The DNA for the CDR3 is TGTGCCAGTAGTATCCGGGGGGGACTTTTCCATTATGGCTACACCTTC. Amino acid sequence: CASSIRGGLFHYGYTF.

V and J are TRBV29-1 and TRBJ2-3, with no clear D. V lost 7 bases, J lost 2 bases, and 16 bases lay in between. Germline assignment: CDR1 SQVTM and CDR2 ANQGSEA. The CDR3 is made up of 14 amino acids. Here the CDR3 DNA reads TGCAGCGCCCGACCCCTACGTTACACAGATACGCAGTATTTT. Protein sequence: CSARPLRYTDTQYF.